This T cell receptor (beta chain) originates from a study of regulatory T cells in long-lasting Graves disease. This clonotype has ten or more counts. This CDR3 contains 16 residues. Deletions cut 2 bases from V and 3 bases from J, with 18 bases between. Germline assignment: CDR1 SGHRS and CDR2 YFSETQ. Building the TCR beta libraries relied on iRepertoire HTBI primers, and CDR3 regions underwent Arm-PCR. In TCRdb, the multiplex PCR reads were re-called with MiXCR into one record per CDR3 protein. The table shows 440,000 or so distinct CDR3 sequences, with about 17% occurring only once. Sample time point: newly diagnosed GD, antithyroid drugs for less than 3 months. The TCR library was made from RNA that had been extracted from PBMCs in TRIzol. The same sample was also studied in work on T cells in Graves' hyperthyroidism and ophthalmopathy. According to that study: HTBI primers drove first-round RT-PCR of the TCR CDR3.

This sequence was found in a woman in her twenties or thirties with Graves disease. Sequencing was performed on peripheral blood mononuclear cells (PBMCs), taken at new diagnosis, from a patient treated with antithyroid drugs. The V call is TRBV5-1, the J call TRBJ2-7, with D possibly matching TRBD2 (5 bases). CDR3 amino acids: CASSFSVGVTYYEQYF. The CDR3 DNA follows: TGCGCCAGCAGCTTCTCAGTGGGAGTCACCTACTACGAGCAGTACTTC.